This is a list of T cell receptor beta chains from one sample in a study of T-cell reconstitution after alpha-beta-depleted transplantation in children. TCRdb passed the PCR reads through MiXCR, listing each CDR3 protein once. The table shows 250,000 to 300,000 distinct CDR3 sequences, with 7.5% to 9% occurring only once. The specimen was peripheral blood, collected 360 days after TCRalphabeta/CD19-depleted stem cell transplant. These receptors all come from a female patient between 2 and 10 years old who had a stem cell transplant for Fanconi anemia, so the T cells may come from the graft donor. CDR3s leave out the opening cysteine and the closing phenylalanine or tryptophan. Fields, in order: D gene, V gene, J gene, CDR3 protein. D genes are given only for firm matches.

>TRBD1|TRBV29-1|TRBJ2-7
SARTPTRTGIYEQY
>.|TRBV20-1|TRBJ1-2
SATLQQSNYGYT
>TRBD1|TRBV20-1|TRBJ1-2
SARNRGRDYGYT
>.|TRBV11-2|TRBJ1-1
ASSLDLGDLNTEAF
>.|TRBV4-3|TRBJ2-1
ASSQDFHEQF
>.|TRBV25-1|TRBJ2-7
ASSEPGTEKRYEQY
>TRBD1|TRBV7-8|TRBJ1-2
ASRPGQDPLYSSYT
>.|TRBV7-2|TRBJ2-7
ASSSRTSYEQY
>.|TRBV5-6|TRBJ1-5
ASSRASGGAQH
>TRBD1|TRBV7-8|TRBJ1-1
ASSFRTGREAF
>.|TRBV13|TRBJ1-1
ASSLGGFGTEAF
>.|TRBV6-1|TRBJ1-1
ASSTASNTEAF
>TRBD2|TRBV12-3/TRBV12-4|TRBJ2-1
ASSKGTSGPGEQF
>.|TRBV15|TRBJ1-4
ATSRVEGTNEKLF
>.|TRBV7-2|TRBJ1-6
ASSDGPINSPLH
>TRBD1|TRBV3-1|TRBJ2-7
ASSLRDSYEQY
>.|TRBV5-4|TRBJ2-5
ASSLGASETQY
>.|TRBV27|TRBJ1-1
ASRQGGGTEAF
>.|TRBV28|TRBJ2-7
ASSKNRGAHHEQY
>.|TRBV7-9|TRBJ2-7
ASSLPGLASMY
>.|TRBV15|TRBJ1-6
ATSTGVGSYNSPLH
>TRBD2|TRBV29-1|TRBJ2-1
SVKRTSGDYNEQF
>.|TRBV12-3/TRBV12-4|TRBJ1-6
ASSLGEENSPLH
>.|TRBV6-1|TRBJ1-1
ASITTGSATEAF
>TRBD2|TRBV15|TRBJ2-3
ATKALAGGTDMQY
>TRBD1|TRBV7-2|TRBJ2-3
ASSSGQGRSTDTQY
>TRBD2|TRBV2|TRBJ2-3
ASSESRLAGDGDTQY
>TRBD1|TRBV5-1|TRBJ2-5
ASSLAVGTGQTETQY